This is a list of T cell receptor beta chains from one sample in a study of shared clonotypes between healthy human individuals. Libraries were prepared by immunoSEQ multiplex PCR; TCRdb keeps only in-frame clonotypes and omits some of them. The table has 640,000 or so clones, less than 80% seen once; the top ten hold approximately 2%. Sequencing was carried out using memory CD4+ T cells sorted from blood. These receptors came from a woman under 40 in good health. Both conserved end residues are part of each CDR3. Each record gives: V gene, clone size, J gene, D gene, CDR3 protein, CDR3 DNA. A D gene is named only where the DNA matches it firmly. Size values are once, few and many counts, or a class for expanded clones, and some rows have none.

v_call: TRBV7-9
clone_size: NA
j_call: TRBJ2-2
d_call: TRBD1
cdr3_aa: CASSLAGTGNTGELFF
cdr3_nt: TGTGCCAGCAGCTTAGCCGGGACAGGGAACACCGGGGAGCTGTTTTTT

v_call: TRBV11-2
clone_size: NA
j_call: TRBJ2-5
d_call: TRBD1
cdr3_aa: CASSPIGTGISETQYF
cdr3_nt: TGTGCCAGCAGCCCCATAGGGACAGGGATATCGGAGACCCAGTACTTC

v_call: TRBV30
clone_size: NA
j_call: TRBJ2-7
d_call: TRBD2
cdr3_aa: CAWTIAGGTYEQYF
cdr3_nt: TGTGCCTGGACAATAGCGGGAGGAACCTACGAGCAGTACTTC

v_call: TRBV5-1
clone_size: NA
j_call: TRBJ2-4
d_call: TRBD2
cdr3_aa: CASSYGPGGGSGIQYF
cdr3_nt: TGCGCCAGCAGCTACGGACCAGGCGGGGGATCAGGCATTCAGTACTTC

v_call: TRBV7-2
clone_size: NA
j_call: TRBJ2-3
d_call: NA
cdr3_aa: CASTPPNTDTQYF
cdr3_nt: TGTGCCAGCACCCCCCCGAACACAGATACGCAGTATTTT

v_call: TRBV6-1
clone_size: NA
j_call: TRBJ2-7
d_call: NA
cdr3_aa: CASSEAIGGIGEQYF
cdr3_nt: TGTGCCAGCAGTGAAGCGATAGGGGGTATCGGCGAGCAGTACTTC

v_call: TRBV19
clone_size: NA
j_call: TRBJ1-4
d_call: TRBD1
cdr3_aa: CASSFQGGGKLFF
cdr3_nt: TGTGCCAGTAGTTTCCAGGGGGGTGGAAAACTGTTTTTT

v_call: TRBV29-1
clone_size: NA
j_call: TRBJ1-1
d_call: NA
cdr3_aa: CSVEVWEVSEAFF
cdr3_nt: TGCAGCGTTGAGGTCTGGGAGGTTTCTGAAGCTTTCTTT

v_call: TRBV5-1
clone_size: NA
j_call: TRBJ2-5
d_call: NA
cdr3_aa: CASSLGVVSKTQYF
cdr3_nt: TGCGCCAGCAGCTTGGGGGTCGTCAGCAAGACCCAGTACTTC

v_call: TRBV18
clone_size: NA
j_call: TRBJ2-2
d_call: NA
cdr3_aa: CASSRPTVNTGELFF
cdr3_nt: TGTGCCAGCTCACGCCCGACAGTGAACACCGGGGAGCTGTTTTTT

v_call: TRBV18
clone_size: NA
j_call: TRBJ1-5
d_call: NA
cdr3_aa: CASSKDGASNQPQHF
cdr3_nt: TGTGCCAGCTCAAAGGACGGGGCCAGCAATCAGCCCCAGCATTTT

v_call: TRBV27
clone_size: NA
j_call: TRBJ2-7
d_call: TRBD2
cdr3_aa: CASSPGGAGGPRKQYF
cdr3_nt: TGTGCCAGCAGTCCCGGGGGAGCGGGAGGGCCTCGGAAGCAGTACTTC

v_call: TRBV5-3
clone_size: NA
j_call: TRBJ2-6
d_call: TRBD1
cdr3_aa: CARVPGQPSGANVLTF
cdr3_nt: TGTGCCAGGGTACCGGGACAGCCTTCTGGGGCCAACGTCCTGACTTTC

v_call: TRBV7-9
clone_size: NA
j_call: TRBJ1-3
d_call: NA
cdr3_aa: CASRPRGALTGNTIYF
cdr3_nt: TGTGCCAGCAGGCCCCGAGGGGCGCTTACTGGAAACACCATATATTTT

v_call: TRBV30
clone_size: NA
j_call: TRBJ2-2
d_call: NA
cdr3_aa: CAWSAGDTGELFF
cdr3_nt: TGTGCCTGGAGTGCCGGGGACACCGGGGAGCTGTTTTTT

v_call: TRBV5-6
clone_size: NA
j_call: TRBJ2-3
d_call: NA
cdr3_aa: CASSFQHTDTQYF
cdr3_nt: TGTGCCAGCAGCTTCCAACATACAGATACGCAGTATTTT

v_call: TRBV7-9
clone_size: NA
j_call: TRBJ2-6
d_call: NA
cdr3_aa: CASSLGHHSGANVLTF
cdr3_nt: TGTGCCAGCAGCTTGGGACACCACTCTGGGGCCAACGTCCTGACTTTC

v_call: TRBV15
clone_size: NA
j_call: TRBJ2-4
d_call: NA
cdr3_aa: CATSPGSPIAKNIQYF
cdr3_nt: TGTGCCACCAGCCCGGGGAGCCCTATAGCCAAAAACATTCAGTACTTC

v_call: TRBV7-2
clone_size: NA
j_call: TRBJ1-4
d_call: NA
cdr3_aa: CASSGRGGTTNEKLFF
cdr3_nt: TGTGCCAGCAGTGGACGGGGGGGAACAACTAATGAAAAACTGTTTTTT

v_call: TRBV27
clone_size: few
j_call: TRBJ1-2
d_call: NA
cdr3_aa: CASSLSVGGRYGYTF
cdr3_nt: TGTGCCAGCAGTTTATCTGTGGGGGGTCGGTATGGCTACACCTTC

v_call: TRBV7-8
clone_size: NA
j_call: TRBJ1-2
d_call: TRBD1
cdr3_aa: CASSILGQGGYGYTF
cdr3_nt: TGTGCCAGCAGCATCCTCGGACAGGGCGGCTATGGCTACACCTTC

v_call: TRBV5-1
clone_size: NA
j_call: TRBJ2-7
d_call: NA
cdr3_aa: CASPPPGPNEQYF
cdr3_nt: TGCGCCAGCCCCCCCCCAGGTCCCAACGAGCAGTACTTC

v_call: TRBV6-1
clone_size: few
j_call: TRBJ2-4
d_call: NA
cdr3_aa: CASSTSIAKNIQYF
cdr3_nt: TGTGCCAGCAGCACTTCTATAGCCAAAAACATTCAGTACTTC

v_call: TRBV28
clone_size: NA
j_call: TRBJ1-1
d_call: TRBD1
cdr3_aa: CASSSTGLYTEAFF
cdr3_nt: TGTGCCAGCAGTTCGACAGGGCTCTACACTGAAGCTTTCTTT

v_call: TRBV5-1
clone_size: NA
j_call: TRBJ2-1
d_call: NA
cdr3_aa: CASSLATSAYNEQFF
cdr3_nt: TGCGCCAGCAGCTTGGCGACTAGTGCCTACAATGAGCAGTTCTTC

v_call: TRBV14
clone_size: NA
j_call: TRBJ2-1
d_call: TRBD2
cdr3_aa: CASSPLSGNNEQFF
cdr3_nt: TGTGCCAGCAGCCCCTTAAGCGGGAACAATGAGCAGTTCTTC

v_call: TRBV19
clone_size: few
j_call: TRBJ1-1
d_call: NA
cdr3_aa: CASSIIEQGNTEAFF
cdr3_nt: TGTGCCAGTAGTATTATTGAACAGGGGAACACTGAAGCTTTCTTT

v_call: TRBV19
clone_size: NA
j_call: TRBJ2-4
d_call: TRBD2
cdr3_aa: CASSSSWLAGLNIQYF
cdr3_nt: TGTGCCAGTAGTAGTAGTTGGCTAGCGGGTCTAAACATTCAGTACTTC

v_call: TRBV5-6
clone_size: NA
j_call: TRBJ1-2
d_call: NA
cdr3_aa: CASSLDIGESYGYTF
cdr3_nt: TGTGCCAGCTCCTTGGACATTGGGGAGAGCTATGGCTACACCTTC

v_call: TRBV7-6
clone_size: NA
j_call: TRBJ2-2
d_call: NA
cdr3_aa: CASSLGVGDTGELFF
cdr3_nt: TGTGCCAGCAGCTTAGGAGTGGGGGACACCGGGGAGCTGTTTTTT

v_call: TRBV5-5
clone_size: NA
j_call: TRBJ2-5
d_call: NA
cdr3_aa: CASSLGLSETQYF
cdr3_nt: TGTGCCAGCAGCTTAGGACTATCGGAGACCCAGTACTTC

v_call: TRBV7-2
clone_size: NA
j_call: TRBJ2-7
d_call: NA
cdr3_aa: CASTERETTAYEQYF
cdr3_nt: TGTGCCAGTACAGAAAGGGAGACAACCGCCTACGAGCAGTACTTC

v_call: TRBV6-4
clone_size: NA
j_call: TRBJ1-4
d_call: NA
cdr3_aa: CVRGGRDEKLFF
cdr3_nt: TGCGTCAGGGGAGGCCGGGATGAAAAACTGTTTTTT

v_call: TRBV28
clone_size: once
j_call: TRBJ2-2
d_call: NA
cdr3_aa: CASSLKTANTGELFF
cdr3_nt: TGTGCCAGCAGTTTGAAGACAGCGAACACCGGGGAGCTGTTTTTT

v_call: TRBV21-1
clone_size: NA
j_call: TRBJ1-3
d_call: NA
cdr3_aa: CASSKYSSGNTIYF
cdr3_nt: TGTGCCAGCAGCAAATACTCGTCTGGAAACACCATATATTTT

v_call: TRBV21-1
clone_size: NA
j_call: TRBJ2-7
d_call: NA
cdr3_aa: CASSPGTSGTYEQYF
cdr3_nt: TGTGCCAGCAGCCCGGGGACTAGCGGAACCTACGAGCAGTACTTC

v_call: TRBV19
clone_size: NA
j_call: TRBJ1-1
d_call: NA
cdr3_aa: CASTPSGVTEAFF
cdr3_nt: TGTGCCAGTACCCCCTCGGGTGTCACTGAAGCTTTCTTT

v_call: TRBV5-1
clone_size: NA
j_call: TRBJ1-2
d_call: NA
cdr3_aa: CASSFQGDPNYGYTF
cdr3_nt: TGCGCCAGCAGTTTTCAAGGGGACCCTAACTATGGCTACACCTTC

v_call: TRBV7-8
clone_size: once
j_call: TRBJ2-7
d_call: TRBD2
cdr3_aa: CASSLRAGDYEQYF
cdr3_nt: TGTGCCAGCAGCTTACGAGCGGGAGACTACGAGCAGTACTTC

v_call: TRBV27
clone_size: NA
j_call: TRBJ1-5
d_call: NA
cdr3_aa: CASSQGPHQPQHF
cdr3_nt: TGTGCCAGCAGTCAGGGCCCCCACCAGCCCCAGCATTTT

v_call: TRBV6-4
clone_size: NA
j_call: TRBJ1-3
d_call: NA
cdr3_aa: CASRTESSGNTIYF
cdr3_nt: TGTGCCAGCAGGACTGAAAGCTCTGGAAACACCATATATTTT

v_call: TRBV7-9
clone_size: NA
j_call: TRBJ2-1
d_call: TRBD2
cdr3_aa: CASSLAGTSGRYEQFF
cdr3_nt: TGTGCCAGCAGCTTAGCGGGGACTAGCGGGAGATATGAGCAGTTCTTC

v_call: TRBV2
clone_size: NA
j_call: TRBJ2-4
d_call: NA
cdr3_aa: CASSGDGKNIQYF
cdr3_nt: TGTGCCAGCAGTGGGGACGGCAAAAACATTCAGTACTTC

v_call: TRBV19
clone_size: NA
j_call: TRBJ2-1
d_call: TRBD2
cdr3_aa: CASRLLADNEQFF
cdr3_nt: TGTGCCAGCCGATTACTAGCGGACAATGAGCAGTTCTTC

v_call: TRBV5-5
clone_size: NA
j_call: TRBJ1-1
d_call: NA
cdr3_aa: CASRSGVNTEAFF
cdr3_nt: TGTGCCAGCAGGTCAGGGGTGAACACTGAAGCTTTCTTT

v_call: TRBV7-2
clone_size: NA
j_call: TRBJ2-7
d_call: TRBD2
cdr3_aa: CASSLGPGTTYEQYF
cdr3_nt: TGTGCCAGCAGCTTGGGCCCCGGGACTACCTACGAGCAGTACTTC

v_call: TRBV5-6
clone_size: NA
j_call: TRBJ1-3
d_call: NA
cdr3_aa: CASSPGISGSGNTIYF
cdr3_nt: TGTGCCAGCAGCCCGGGAATTTCAGGCTCTGGAAACACCATATATTTT

v_call: TRBV2
clone_size: NA
j_call: TRBJ1-3
d_call: NA
cdr3_aa: CASSRPSSGNTIYF
cdr3_nt: TGTGCCAGCAGTCGGCCTAGCTCTGGAAACACCATATATTTT

v_call: TRBV27
clone_size: NA
j_call: TRBJ1-2
d_call: NA
cdr3_aa: CASSSRQAPLFYGYTF
cdr3_nt: TGTGCCAGCAGCTCCAGACAGGCCCCGCTATTCTATGGCTACACCTTC

v_call: TRBV9
clone_size: NA
j_call: TRBJ2-7
d_call: TRBD2
cdr3_aa: CASSSWGAGGAVDEQYF
cdr3_nt: TGTGCCAGCAGCTCCTGGGGGGCGGGAGGAGCAGTCGACGAGCAGTACTTC

v_call: TRBV11-2
clone_size: NA
j_call: TRBJ1-1
d_call: NA
cdr3_aa: CASSLGSKAEAFF
cdr3_nt: TGTGCCAGCAGCTTAGGGAGCAAAGCTGAAGCTTTCTTT

v_call: TRBV10-3
clone_size: NA
j_call: TRBJ2-5
d_call: NA
cdr3_aa: CAISDTSRWGETQYF
cdr3_nt: TGTGCCATCAGCGATACTAGCCGGTGGGGAGAGACCCAGTACTTC

v_call: TRBV4-1
clone_size: many
j_call: TRBJ2-5
d_call: TRBD1
cdr3_aa: CASSPRTGMVIYDQETQYF
cdr3_nt: TGCGCCAGCAGCCCGCGGACAGGGATGGTGATTTATGACCAAGAGACCCAGTACTTC

v_call: TRBV11-2
clone_size: few
j_call: TRBJ2-7
d_call: NA
cdr3_aa: CASSLGKRLYEQYF
cdr3_nt: TGTGCCAGCAGCTTAGGTAAACGGCTCTACGAGCAGTACTTC

v_call: TRBV6-6
clone_size: NA
j_call: TRBJ2-3
d_call: NA
cdr3_aa: CASSYRAESGDTQYF
cdr3_nt: TGTGCCAGCAGTTACAGAGCCGAATCCGGGGATACGCAGTATTTT

v_call: TRBV2
clone_size: NA
j_call: TRBJ2-5
d_call: NA
cdr3_aa: CASNAGSKETQYF
cdr3_nt: TGTGCCAGCAACGCAGGGTCAAAAGAGACCCAGTACTTC

v_call: TRBV25-1
clone_size: NA
j_call: TRBJ2-7
d_call: NA
cdr3_aa: CASRRGGTPVFKF
cdr3_nt: TGTGCCAGCAGGAGGGGGGGGACCCCAGTCTTTAAGTTC

v_call: TRBV5-4
clone_size: NA
j_call: TRBJ1-2
d_call: NA
cdr3_aa: CASSLDRTNYGYTF
cdr3_nt: TGTGCCAGCAGCTTGGACAGAACGAACTATGGCTACACCTTC

v_call: TRBV4-1
clone_size: many
j_call: TRBJ2-5
d_call: NA
cdr3_aa: CATTTAAKETQYF
cdr3_nt: TGCGCCACTACGACCGCTGCTAAGGAGACCCAGTACTTC